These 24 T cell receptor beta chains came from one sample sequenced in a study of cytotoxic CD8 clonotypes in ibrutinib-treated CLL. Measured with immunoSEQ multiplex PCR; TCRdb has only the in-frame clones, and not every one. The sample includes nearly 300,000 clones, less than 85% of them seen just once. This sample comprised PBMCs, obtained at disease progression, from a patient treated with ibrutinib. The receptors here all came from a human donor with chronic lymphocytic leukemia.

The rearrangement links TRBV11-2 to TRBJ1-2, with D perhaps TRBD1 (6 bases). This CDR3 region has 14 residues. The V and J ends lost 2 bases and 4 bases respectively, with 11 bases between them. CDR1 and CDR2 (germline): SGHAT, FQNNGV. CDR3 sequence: CASSLTTGSYGYTF. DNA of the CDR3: TGTGCCAGCAGCTTAACCACAGGGTCCTATGGCTACACCTTC.

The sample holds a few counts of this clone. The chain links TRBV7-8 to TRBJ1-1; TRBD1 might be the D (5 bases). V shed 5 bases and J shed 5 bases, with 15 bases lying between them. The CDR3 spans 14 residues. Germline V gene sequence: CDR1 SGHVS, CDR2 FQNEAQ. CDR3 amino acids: CASSLGRGWTEAFF. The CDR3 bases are TGTGCCAGCAGCCTAGGGAGGGGTTGGACTGAAGCTTTCTTT.

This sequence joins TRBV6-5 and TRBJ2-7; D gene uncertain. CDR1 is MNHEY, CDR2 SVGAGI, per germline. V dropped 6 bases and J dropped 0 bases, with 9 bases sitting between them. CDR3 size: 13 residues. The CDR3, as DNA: TGTGCCAGCAGCGTGGCTAGCTCCTACGAGCAGTACTTC. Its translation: CASSVASSYEQYF.

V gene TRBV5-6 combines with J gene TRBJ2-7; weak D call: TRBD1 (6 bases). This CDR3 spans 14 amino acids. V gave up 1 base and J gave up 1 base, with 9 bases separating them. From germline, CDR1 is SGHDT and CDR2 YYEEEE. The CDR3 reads CASSLRGRSYEQYF. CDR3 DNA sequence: TGTGCCAGCAGCTTGAGGGGGAGATCCTACGAGCAGTACTTC.

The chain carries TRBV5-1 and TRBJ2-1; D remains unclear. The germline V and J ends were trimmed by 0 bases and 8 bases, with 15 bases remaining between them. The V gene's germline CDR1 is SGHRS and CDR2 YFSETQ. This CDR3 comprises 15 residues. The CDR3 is CASSLARRQRDEQFF. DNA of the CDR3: TGCGCCAGCAGCTTGGCCCGAAGACAAAGGGATGAGCAGTTCTTC.

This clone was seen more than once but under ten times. The CDR3 loop is CASSSPPGLTDTQYF. CDR3 nucleotide sequence: TGTGCCAGCAGTTCCCCACCTGGACTCACAGATACGCAGTATTTT. The chain uses TRBV28 and TRBJ2-3; maybe TRBD2 (5 bases). V gave up 4 bases and J gave up 2 bases, with 13 bases separating them. Germline-derived CDR1 and CDR2 are MDHEN and SYDVKM. CDR3 length: 15 residues. Full variable domain (missing parts from reference TRBV28 and TRBJ2-3): DVKVTQSSRYLVKRTGEKVFLECVQDMDHENMFWYRQDPGLGLRLIYFSYDVKMKEKGDIPEGYSVSREKKERFSLILESASTNQTSMYLCASSSPPGLTDTQYFGPGTRLTVL.

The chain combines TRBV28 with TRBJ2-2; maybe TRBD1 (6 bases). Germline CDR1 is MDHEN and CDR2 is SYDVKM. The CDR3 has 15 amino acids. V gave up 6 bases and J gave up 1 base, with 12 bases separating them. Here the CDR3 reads CASRIPGQNTGELFF. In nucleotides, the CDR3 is TGTGCCAGCAGGATCCCGGGACAGAACACCGGGGAGCTGTTTTTT.

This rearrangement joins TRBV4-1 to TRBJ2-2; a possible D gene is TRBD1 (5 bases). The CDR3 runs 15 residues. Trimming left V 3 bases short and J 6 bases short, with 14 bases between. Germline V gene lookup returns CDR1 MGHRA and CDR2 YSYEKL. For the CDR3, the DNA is TGCGCCAGCAGCCATAGTCCCCAGGGTGCCGGGGAGCTGTTTTTT. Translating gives CASSHSPQGAGELFF.

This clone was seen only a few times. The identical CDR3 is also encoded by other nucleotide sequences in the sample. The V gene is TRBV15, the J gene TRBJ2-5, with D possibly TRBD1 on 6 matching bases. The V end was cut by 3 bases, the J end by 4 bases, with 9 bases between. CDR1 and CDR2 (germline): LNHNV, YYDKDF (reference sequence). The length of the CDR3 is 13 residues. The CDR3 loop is CATSRDRRETQYF. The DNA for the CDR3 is TGTGCCACCAGCAGGGACAGAAGAGAGACCCAGTACTTC.

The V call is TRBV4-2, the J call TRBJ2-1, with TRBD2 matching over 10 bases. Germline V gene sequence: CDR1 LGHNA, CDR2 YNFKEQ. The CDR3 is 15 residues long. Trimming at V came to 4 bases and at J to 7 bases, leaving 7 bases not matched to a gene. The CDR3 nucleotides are TGTGCCAGCAGCCCGAGACTAGCGGGTAGAAATGAGCAGTTCTTC. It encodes CASSPRLAGRNEQFF.

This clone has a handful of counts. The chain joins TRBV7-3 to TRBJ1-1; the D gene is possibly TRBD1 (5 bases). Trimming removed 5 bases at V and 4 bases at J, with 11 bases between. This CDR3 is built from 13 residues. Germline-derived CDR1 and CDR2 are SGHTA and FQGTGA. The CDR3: CASSPGTTTEAFF. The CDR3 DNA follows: TGTGCCAGCAGCCCGGGGACGACCACTGAAGCTTTCTTT.

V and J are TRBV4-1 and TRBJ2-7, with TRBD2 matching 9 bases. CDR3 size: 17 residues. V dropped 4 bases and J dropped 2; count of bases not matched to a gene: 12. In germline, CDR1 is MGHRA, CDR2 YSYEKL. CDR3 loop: CASSLIASSGGTYEQYF. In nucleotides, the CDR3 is TGCGCCAGCAGCCTCATAGCTAGTAGCGGGGGTACCTACGAGCAGTACTTC.

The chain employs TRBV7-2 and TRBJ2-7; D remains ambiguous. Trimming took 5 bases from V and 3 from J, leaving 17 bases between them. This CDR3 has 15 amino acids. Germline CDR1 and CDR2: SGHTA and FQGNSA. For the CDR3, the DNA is TGTGCCAGCAGCAGAAACGACCAATTAAGCTACGAGCAGTACTTC. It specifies CASSRNDQLSYEQYF.

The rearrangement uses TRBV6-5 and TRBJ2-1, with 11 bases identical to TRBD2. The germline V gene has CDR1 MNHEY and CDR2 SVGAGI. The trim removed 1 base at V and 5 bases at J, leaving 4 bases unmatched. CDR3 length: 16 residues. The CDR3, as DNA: TGTGCCAGCAGTTACTTAATAGCGGGAGGGGACAATGAGCAGTTCTTC. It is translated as CASSYLIAGGDNEQFF.

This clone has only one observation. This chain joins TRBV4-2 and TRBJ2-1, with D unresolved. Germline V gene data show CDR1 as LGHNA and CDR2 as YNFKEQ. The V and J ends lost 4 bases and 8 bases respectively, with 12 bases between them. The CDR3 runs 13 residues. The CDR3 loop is CASSPSDGYEQFF. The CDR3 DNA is TGTGCCAGCAGCCCCTCGGACGGCTATGAGCAGTTCTTC.

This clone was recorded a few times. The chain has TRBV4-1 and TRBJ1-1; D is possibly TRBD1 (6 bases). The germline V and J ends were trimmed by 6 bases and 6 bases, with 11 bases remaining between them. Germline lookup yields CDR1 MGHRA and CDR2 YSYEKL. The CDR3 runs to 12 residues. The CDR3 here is CASRNRVSEAFF. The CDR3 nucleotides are TGCGCCAGCAGAAACAGGGTATCTGAAGCTTTCTTT.

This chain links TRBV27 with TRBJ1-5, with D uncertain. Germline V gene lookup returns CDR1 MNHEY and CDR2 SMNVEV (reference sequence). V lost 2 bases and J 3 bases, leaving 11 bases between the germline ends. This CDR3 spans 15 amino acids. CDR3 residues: CASSLNDGFNQPQHF. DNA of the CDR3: TGTGCCAGCAGTTTAAATGACGGTTTCAATCAGCCCCAGCATTTT.

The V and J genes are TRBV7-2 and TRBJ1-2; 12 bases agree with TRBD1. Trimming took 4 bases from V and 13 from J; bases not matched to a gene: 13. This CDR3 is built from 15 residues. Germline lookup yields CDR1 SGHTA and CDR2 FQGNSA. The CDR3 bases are TGTGCCAGCAGCTCGTACTCCGGGACAGGGGGCATCGGCACCTTC. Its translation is CASSSYSGTGGIGTF.

CDR3 in amino acids: CASSLSTGGGSGRADEQFF. The CDR3 region has the DNA TGTGCCAGCAGTTTATCAACAGGGGGAGGTAGCGGGAGGGCCGATGAGCAGTTCTTC. This chain connects TRBV27 to TRBJ2-1, with 11 bases identical to TRBD2. J was trimmed by 8 bases and V by 0 bases; bases with no gene match: 15. Germline V gene data show CDR1 as MNHEY and CDR2 as SMNVEV (reference sequence). This CDR3 has 19 amino acids.

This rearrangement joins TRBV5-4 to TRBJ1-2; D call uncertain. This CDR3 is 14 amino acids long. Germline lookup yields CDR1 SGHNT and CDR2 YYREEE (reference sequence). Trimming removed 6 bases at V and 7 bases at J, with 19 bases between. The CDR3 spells CASTIINGGRGYTF. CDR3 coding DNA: TGTGCCAGCACCATAATAAATGGTGGGCGTGGCTACACCTTC. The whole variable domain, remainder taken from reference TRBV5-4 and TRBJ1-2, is ETGVTQSPTHLIKTRGQQVTLRCSSQSGHNTVSWYQQALGQGPQFIFQYYREEENGRGNFPPRFSGLQFPNYSSELNVNALELDDSALYLCASTIINGGRGYTFGSGTRLTVV.

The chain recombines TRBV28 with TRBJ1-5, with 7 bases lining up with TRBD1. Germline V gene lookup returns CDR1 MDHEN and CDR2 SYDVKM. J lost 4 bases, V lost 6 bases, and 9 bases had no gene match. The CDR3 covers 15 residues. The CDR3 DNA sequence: TGTGCCAGCAGCTCCACTCGACAGGGTAATCAGCCCCAGCATTTT. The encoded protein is CASSSTRQGNQPQHF.

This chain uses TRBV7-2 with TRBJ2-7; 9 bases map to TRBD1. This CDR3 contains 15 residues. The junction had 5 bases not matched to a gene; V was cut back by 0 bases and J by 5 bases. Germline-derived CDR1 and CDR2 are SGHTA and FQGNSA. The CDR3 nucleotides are TGTGCCAGCAGCTTAGCGCGGTGGACAGGGGACGAGCAGTACTTC. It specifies CASSLARWTGDEQYF. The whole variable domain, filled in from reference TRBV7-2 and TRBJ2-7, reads GAGVSQSPSNKVTEKGKDVELRCDPISGHTALYWYRQSLGQGLEFLIYFQGNSAPDKSGLPSDRFSAERTGGSVSTLTIQRTQQEDSAVYLCASSLARWTGDEQYFGPGTRLTVT.

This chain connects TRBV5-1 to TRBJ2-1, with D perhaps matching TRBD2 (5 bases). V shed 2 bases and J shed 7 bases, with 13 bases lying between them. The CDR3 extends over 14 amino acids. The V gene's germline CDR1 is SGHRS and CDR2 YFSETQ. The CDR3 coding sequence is TGCGCCAGCAGCTTTACACTCCCGGGGAATGAGCAGTTCTTC. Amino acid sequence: CASSFTLPGNEQFF.

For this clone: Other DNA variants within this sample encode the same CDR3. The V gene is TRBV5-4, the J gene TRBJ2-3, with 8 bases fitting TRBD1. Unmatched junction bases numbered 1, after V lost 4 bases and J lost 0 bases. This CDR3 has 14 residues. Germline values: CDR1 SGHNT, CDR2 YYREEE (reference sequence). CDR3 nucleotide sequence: TGTGCCAGCAGCCGGACAGGGAGCACAGATACGCAGTATTTT. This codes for CASSRTGSTDTQYF.